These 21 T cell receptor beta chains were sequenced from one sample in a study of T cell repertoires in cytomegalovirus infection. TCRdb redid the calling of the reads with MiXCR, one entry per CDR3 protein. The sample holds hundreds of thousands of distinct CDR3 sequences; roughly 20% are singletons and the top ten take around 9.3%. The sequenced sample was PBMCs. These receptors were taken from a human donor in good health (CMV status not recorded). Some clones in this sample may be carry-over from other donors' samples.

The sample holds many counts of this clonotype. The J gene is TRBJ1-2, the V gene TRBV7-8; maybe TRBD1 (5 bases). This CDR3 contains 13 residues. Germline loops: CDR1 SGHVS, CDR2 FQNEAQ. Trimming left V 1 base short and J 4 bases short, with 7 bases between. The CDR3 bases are TGTGCCAGCAGCTTAGAAGGGGCCTATGGCTACACCTTC. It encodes CASSLEGAYGYTF.

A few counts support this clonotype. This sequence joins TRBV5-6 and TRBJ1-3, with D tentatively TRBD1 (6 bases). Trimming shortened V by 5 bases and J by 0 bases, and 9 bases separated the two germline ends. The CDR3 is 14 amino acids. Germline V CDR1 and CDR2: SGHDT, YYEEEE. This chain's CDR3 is CASRTQGSGNTIYF. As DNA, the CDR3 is TGTGCCAGCAGAACACAGGGCTCTGGAAACACCATATATTTT.

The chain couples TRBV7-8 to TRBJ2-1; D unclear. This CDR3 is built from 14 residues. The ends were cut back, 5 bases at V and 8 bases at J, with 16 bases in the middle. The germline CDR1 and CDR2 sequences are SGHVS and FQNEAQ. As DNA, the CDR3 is TGTGCCAGCAGCACCCTGGGCCGGATGGATGAGCAGTTCTTC. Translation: CASSTLGRMDEQFF.

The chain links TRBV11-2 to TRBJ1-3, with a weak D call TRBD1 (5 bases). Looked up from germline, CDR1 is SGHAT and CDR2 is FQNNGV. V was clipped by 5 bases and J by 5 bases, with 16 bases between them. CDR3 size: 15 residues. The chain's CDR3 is CASSRSGGPRNTIYF. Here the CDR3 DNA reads TGTGCCAGCAGCCGTTCCGGGGGTCCGAGAAACACCATATATTTT.

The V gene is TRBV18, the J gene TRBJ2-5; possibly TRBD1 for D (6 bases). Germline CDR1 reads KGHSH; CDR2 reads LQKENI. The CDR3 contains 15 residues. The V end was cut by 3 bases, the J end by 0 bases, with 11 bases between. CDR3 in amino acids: CASSPPGTYQETQYF. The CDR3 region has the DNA TGTGCCAGCTCACCTCCCGGGACATACCAAGAGACCCAGTACTTC.

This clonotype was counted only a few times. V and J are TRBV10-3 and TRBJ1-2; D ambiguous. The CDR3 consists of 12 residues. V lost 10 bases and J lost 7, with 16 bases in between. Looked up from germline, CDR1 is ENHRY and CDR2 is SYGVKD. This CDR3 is CATRSTESGYTF. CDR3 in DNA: TGTGCCACCCGCTCTACAGAAAGTGGCTACACCTTC.

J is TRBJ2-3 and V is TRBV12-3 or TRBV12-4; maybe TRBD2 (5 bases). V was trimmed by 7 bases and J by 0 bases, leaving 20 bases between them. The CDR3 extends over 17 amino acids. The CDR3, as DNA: TGTGCCAGCACCCCAAACAGCGGAAGATCTAGCACAGATACGCAGTATTTT. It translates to CASTPNSGRSSTDTQYF.

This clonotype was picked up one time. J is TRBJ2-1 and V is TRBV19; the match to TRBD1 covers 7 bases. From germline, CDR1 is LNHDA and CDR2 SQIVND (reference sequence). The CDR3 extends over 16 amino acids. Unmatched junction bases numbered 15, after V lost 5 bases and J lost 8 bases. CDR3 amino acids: CASSALLGQQEDEQFF. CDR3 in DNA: TGTGCCAGTAGTGCACTCCTGGGACAGCAGGAGGATGAGCAGTTCTTC.

CDR3 nucleotide sequence: TGTGCCAGCAGCCCTATGGAGAGGGGTGAAGCTTTCTTT. Translated, it gives CASSPMERGEAFF. The chain links TRBV5-4 to TRBJ1-1; D perhaps matches TRBD1 (5 bases). The CDR3 covers 13 residues. V lost 4 bases and J 7 bases, leaving 14 bases between the germline ends. Germline V lookup: CDR1 SGHNT, CDR2 YYREEE (reference sequence).

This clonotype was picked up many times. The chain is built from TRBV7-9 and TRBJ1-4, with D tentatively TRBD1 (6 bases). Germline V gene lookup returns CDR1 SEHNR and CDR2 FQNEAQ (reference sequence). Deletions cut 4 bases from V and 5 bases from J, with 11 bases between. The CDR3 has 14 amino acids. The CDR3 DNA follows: TGTGCCAGCAGCTCGACAGGCGGAAATGAAAAACTGTTTTTT. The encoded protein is CASSSTGGNEKLFF.

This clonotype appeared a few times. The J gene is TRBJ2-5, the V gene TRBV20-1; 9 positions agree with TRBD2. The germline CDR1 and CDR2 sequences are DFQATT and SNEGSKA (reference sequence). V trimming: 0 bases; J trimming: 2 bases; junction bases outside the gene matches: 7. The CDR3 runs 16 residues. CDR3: CSARDALAGDQETQYF. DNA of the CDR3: TGCAGTGCTAGAGATGCTTTAGCGGGGGATCAAGAGACCCAGTACTTC.

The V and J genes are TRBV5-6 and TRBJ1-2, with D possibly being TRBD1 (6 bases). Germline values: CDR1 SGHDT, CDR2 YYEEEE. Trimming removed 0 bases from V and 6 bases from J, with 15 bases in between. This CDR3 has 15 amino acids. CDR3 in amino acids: CASSLDRVVMDGYTF. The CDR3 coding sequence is TGTGCCAGCAGCTTGGACAGGGTTGTTATGGATGGCTACACCTTC.

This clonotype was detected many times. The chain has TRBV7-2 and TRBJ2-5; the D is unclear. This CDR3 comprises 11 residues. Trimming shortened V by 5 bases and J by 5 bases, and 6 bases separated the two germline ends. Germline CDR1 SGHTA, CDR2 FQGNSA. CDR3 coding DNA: TGTGCCAGCAGCGAGTATGAGACCCAGTACTTC. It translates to CASSEYETQYF.

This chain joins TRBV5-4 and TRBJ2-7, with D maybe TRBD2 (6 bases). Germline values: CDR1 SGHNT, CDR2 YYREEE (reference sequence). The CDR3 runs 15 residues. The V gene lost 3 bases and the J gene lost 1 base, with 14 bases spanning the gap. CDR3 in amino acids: CASSSGPGVSYEQYF. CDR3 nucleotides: TGTGCCAGCAGCTCGGGACCGGGAGTTTCCTACGAGCAGTACTTC.

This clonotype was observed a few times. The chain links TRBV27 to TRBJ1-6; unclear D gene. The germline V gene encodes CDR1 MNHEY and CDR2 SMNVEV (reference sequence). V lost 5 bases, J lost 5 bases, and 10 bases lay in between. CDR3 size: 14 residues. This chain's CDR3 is CASSPLGDNSPLHF. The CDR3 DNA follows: TGTGCCAGCAGTCCACTCGGGGATAATTCACCCCTCCACTTT.

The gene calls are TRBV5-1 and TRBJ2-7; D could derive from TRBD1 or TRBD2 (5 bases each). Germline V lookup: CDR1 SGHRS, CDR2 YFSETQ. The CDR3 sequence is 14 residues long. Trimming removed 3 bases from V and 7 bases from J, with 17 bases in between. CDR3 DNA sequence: TGCGCCAGCAGCTCTACGGGACCTCCCCAAGAGCAGTACTTC. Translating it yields CASSSTGPPQEQYF.

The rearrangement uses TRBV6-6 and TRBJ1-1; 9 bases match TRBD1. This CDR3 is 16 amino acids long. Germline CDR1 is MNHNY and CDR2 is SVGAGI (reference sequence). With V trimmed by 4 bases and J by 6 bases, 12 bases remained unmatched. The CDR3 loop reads CASSSTQGTGSAEAFF. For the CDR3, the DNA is TGTGCCAGCAGTTCCACCCAAGGGACAGGGTCCGCTGAAGCTTTCTTT.

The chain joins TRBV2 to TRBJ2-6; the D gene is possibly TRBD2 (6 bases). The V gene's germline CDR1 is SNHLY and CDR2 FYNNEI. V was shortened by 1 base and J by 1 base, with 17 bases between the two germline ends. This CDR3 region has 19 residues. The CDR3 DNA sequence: TGTGCCAGCAGTGAAGGCCGGGGACTCCCAGTATCTGGGGCCAACGTCCTGACTTTC. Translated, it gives CASSEGRGLPVSGANVLTF.

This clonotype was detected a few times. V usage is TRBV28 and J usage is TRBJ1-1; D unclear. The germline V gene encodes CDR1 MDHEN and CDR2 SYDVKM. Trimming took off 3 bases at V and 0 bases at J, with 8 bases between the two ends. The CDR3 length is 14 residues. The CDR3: CASSLVRLNTEAFF. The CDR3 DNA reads TGTGCCAGCAGTTTGGTCCGGTTGAACACTGAAGCTTTCTTT.

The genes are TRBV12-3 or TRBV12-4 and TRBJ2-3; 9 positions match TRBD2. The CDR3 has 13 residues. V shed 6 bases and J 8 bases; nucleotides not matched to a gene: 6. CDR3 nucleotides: TGTGCCAGCAGAACGAAGCGGGGGGTTACGCAGTATTTT. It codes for CASRTKRGVTQYF.

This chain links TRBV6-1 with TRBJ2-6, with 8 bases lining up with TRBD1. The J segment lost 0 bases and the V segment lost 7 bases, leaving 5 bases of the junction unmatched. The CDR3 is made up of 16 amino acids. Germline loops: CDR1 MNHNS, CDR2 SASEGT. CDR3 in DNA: TGTGCCAGCACCCTACAGGGGGACTCTGGGGCCAACGTCCTGACTTTC. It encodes CASTLQGDSGANVLTF.